This entry is about one T cell receptor (beta chain). Antigen specificity is unknown. Roughly 0.45 to 1 ug RNA was reverse transcribed with random hexamers. The amplification used immunoSEQ multiplex PCR on TCR beta CDR3; it spanned 54 Vbeta and 13 Jbeta. Using its own MiXCR run on the immunoSEQ multiplex PCR reads, TCRdb lists one record per CDR3 protein. The profile shows fewer than 90,000 distinct CDR3 sequences, nearly 95% of them singletons. The data are from a study of CD8 T cells in Susac syndrome. Regarding the study as a whole: Susac syndrome CD8+ repertoires were clonally expanded, most strongly in CD8+ TEMRA cells.

Sequencing targeted TCR beta in T cells from blood (CD8+ and CD4+). Negative isolation was applied to CD8+ and CD4+ T cells, and FACS enrichment was applied to TEMRA cells. The germline V gene encodes CDR1 DFQATT and CDR2 SNEGSKA (reference sequence). The junction had 5 bases not matched to a gene; V was cut back by 3 bases and J by 2 bases. CDR3 length equals 14 residues. Sequences were obtained from CD8+ T cells from PBMCs. The TCR sequence derives from a human donor with Susac syndrome. The chain joins TRBV20-1 to TRBJ2-5, with TRBD1 matching 8 bases. CDR3 loop: CSASDTGGQETQYF. CDR3 in DNA: TGCAGTGCTAGCGATACAGGGGGACAAGAGACCCAGTACTTC.